What follows is one T cell receptor beta chain and its context. Its matching antigen is unknown. This entry is derived from a study of OX40 agonist ivuxolimab in advanced cancers. Points from the study as a whole: The work left the antigen specificity of expanded peripheral T cells undetermined.

The table came from immunoSEQ multiplex PCR; TCRdb's copy has only in-frame clones and leaves some out. Altogether roughly 100,000 clones are present, around 87% being singletons, with the ten largest covering 0.31%. This TCR was recovered from an adult with an advanced solid tumor such as melanoma, head and neck, liver or kidney cancer. Sequenced here: CD4+ or CD8+ T cells sorted from blood, sampled in a trial of the OX40 agonist ivuxolimab.

CDR3 sequence: CASSESQWGGGYEQYF. CDR3 nucleotides: TGTGCCAGCAGTGAAAGCCAGTGGGGGGGAGGCTACGAGCAGTACTTC. The rearrangement links TRBV6-1 to TRBJ2-7, with 7 bases fitting TRBD2. CDR1 is MNHNS and CDR2 is SASEGT in the germline V gene. CDR3 length: 16 residues. V lost 2 bases to trimming and J lost 3 bases; unmatched junction nucleotides: 10.